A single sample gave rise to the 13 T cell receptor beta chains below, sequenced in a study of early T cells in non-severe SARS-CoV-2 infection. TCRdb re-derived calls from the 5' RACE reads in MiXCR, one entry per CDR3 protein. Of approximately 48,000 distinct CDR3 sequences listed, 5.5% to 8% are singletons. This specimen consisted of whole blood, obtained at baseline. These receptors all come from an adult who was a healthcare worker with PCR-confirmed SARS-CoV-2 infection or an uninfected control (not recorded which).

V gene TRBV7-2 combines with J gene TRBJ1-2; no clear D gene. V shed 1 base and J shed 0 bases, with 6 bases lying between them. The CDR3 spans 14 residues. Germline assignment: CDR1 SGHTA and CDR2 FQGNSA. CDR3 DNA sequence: TGTGCCAGCAGCTTAGGGCCACCTAACTATGGCTACACCTTC. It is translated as CASSLGPPNYGYTF.

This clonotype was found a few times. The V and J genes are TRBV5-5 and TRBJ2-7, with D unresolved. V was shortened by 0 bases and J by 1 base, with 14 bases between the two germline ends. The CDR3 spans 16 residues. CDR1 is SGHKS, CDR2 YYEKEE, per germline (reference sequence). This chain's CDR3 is CASSLEADIYSYEQYF. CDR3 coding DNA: TGTGCCAGCAGCTTGGAGGCAGACATATATTCCTACGAGCAGTACTTC.

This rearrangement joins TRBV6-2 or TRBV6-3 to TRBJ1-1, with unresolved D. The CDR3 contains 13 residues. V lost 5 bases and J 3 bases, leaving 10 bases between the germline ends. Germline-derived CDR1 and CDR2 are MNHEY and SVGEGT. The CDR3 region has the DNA TGTGCCAGCAGTCCAACAGTCTACACTGAAGCTTTCTTT. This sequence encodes CASSPTVYTEAFF.

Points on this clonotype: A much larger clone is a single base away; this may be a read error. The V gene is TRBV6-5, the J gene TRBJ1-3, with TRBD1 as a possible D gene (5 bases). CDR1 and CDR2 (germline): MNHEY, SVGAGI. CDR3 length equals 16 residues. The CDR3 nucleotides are TGTGCCGGCAGCACCTACAGGTCTAGCTCTGGAAACACCATATATTTT. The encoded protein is CAGSTYRSSSGNTIYF.

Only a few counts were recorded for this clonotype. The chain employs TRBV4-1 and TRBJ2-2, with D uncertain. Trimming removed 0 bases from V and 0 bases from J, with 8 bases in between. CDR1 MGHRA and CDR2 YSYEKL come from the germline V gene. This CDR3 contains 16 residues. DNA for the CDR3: TGCGCCAGCAGCCAAGATCACGGACCGAACACCGGGGAGCTGTTTTTT. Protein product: CASSQDHGPNTGELFF.

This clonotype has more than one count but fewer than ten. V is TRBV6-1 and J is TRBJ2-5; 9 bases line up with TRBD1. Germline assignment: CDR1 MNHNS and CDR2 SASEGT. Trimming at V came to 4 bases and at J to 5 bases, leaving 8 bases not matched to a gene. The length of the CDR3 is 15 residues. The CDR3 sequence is CASSGDRGYSETQYF. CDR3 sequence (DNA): TGTGCCAGCAGTGGCGACAGGGGGTATTCGGAGACCCAGTACTTC.

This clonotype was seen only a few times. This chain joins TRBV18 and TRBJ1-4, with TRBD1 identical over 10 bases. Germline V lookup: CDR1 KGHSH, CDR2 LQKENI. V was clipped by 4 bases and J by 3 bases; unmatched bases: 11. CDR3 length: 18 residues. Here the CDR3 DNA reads TGTGCCAGCTCACAGACCGGGACAGGGGTCCCAGCTAATGAAAAACTGTTTTTT. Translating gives CASSQTGTGVPANEKLFF.

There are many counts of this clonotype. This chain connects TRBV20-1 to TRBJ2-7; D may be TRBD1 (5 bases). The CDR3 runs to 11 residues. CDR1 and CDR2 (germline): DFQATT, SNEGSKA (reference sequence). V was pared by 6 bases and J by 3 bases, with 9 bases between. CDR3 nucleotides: TGCAGTGCCGCGGACATCTACGAGCAGTACTTC. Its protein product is CSAADIYEQYF.

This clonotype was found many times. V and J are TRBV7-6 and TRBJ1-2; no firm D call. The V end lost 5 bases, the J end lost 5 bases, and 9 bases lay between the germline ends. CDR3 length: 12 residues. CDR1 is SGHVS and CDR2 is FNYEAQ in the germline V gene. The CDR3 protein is CASSGSTYGYTF. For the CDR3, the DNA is TGTGCCAGCAGCGGATCGACATATGGCTACACCTTC.

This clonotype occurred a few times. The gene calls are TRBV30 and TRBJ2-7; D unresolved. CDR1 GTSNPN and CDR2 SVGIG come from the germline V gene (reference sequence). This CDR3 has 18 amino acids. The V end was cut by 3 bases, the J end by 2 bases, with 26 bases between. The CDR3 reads CAWRASTLGRSRAYEQYF. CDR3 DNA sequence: TGTGCCTGGAGGGCCAGTACGCTCGGTCGCAGTAGGGCCTACGAGCAGTACTTC.

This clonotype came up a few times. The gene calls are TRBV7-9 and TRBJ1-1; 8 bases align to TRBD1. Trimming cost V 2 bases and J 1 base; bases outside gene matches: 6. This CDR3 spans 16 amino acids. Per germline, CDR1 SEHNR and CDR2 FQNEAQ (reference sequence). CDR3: CASSLRTGTGNTEAFF. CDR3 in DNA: TGTGCCAGCAGCTTAAGAACAGGGACAGGGAACACTGAAGCTTTCTTT.

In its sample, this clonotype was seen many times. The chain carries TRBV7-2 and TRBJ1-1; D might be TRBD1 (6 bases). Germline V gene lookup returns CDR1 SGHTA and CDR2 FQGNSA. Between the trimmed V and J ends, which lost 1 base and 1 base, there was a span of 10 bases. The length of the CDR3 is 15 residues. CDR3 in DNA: TGTGCCAGCAGCTTAGTTACAGGGTCGAACACTGAAGCTTTCTTT. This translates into CASSLVTGSNTEAFF.

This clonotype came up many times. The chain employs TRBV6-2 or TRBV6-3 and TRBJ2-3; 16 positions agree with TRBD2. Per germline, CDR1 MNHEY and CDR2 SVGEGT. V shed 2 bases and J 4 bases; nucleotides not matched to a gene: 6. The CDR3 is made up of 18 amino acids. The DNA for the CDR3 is TGTGCCAGCAGTTACCTGGGACTAGCGGGGGGGTCCCCAGATACGCAGTATTTT. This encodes CASSYLGLAGGSPDTQYF.